This TCR beta chain comes out of a study of blood T cell repertoires in COVID-19. Study in general: The United States, Italy and Spain provided the acute and convalescent COVID-19 samples.

Germline V gene sequence: CDR1 MDHEN, CDR2 SYDVKM. V lost 6 bases to trimming and J lost 8 bases; unmatched junction nucleotides: 9. The CDR3 spans 14 residues. This clone was recorded a few times. The data were produced by immunoSEQ multiplex PCR, yet TCRdb's version contains in-frame clones alone and is incomplete. The data show some 370,000 clones, about 87% seen once. The receptor's source is a woman under 40 with COVID-19, enrolled during active disease. The chain has TRBV28 and TRBJ1-2; 10 bases map to TRBD1. Sequencing input: peripheral blood. The CDR3 bases are TGTGCCAGCAGCCTACGACAGGGGGCGAAGGGCTACACCTTC. As protein: CASSLRQGAKGYTF.